These 5 T cell receptor beta chains were sequenced from one sample in a study of T-cell reconstitution after alpha-beta-depleted transplantation in children. Unique molecular identifiers were incorporated into the prepared TCRbeta library. In TCRdb, the PCR reads were re-called with MiXCR into one record per CDR3 protein. Among 450,000 to 600,000 distinct CDR3 sequences, about a sixth were seen once, and the ten largest hold 3% to 4%. The sequences come from PBMCs from the stem cell graft donor, collected from the stem cell graft. The source of these receptors is a human donor who donated a stem cell graft to a child with acute lymphoblastic leukemia.

CDR3 sequence: CSARALQGLAGVNGELFF. The CDR3 region has the DNA TGCAGTGCTAGGGCCCTCCAGGGACTAGCGGGAGTTAACGGGGAGCTGTTTTTT. The J gene is TRBJ2-2, the V gene TRBV20-1; 14 nucleotides agree with TRBD2. The germline CDR1 and CDR2 sequences are DFQATT and SNEGSKA (reference sequence). The ends lost 3 bases at V and 7 bases at J; junction bases unmatched: 13. CDR3 length equals 18 residues.

The chain employs TRBV19 and TRBJ2-1; TRBD2 might be the D (6 bases). The germline V and J ends were trimmed by 2 bases and 8 bases, with 16 bases remaining between them. This CDR3 is 15 amino acids long. CDR1 LNHDA and CDR2 SQIVND come from the germline V gene (reference sequence). In DNA form, the CDR3 reads TGTGCCAGTAGTATAAGCGGGCCCGCGACCGATGAGCAGTTCTTC. It encodes CASSISGPATDEQFF.

The chain recombines TRBV13 with TRBJ2-7; no definite D call. Per germline, CDR1 PRHDT and CDR2 FYEKMQ (reference sequence). Trimming took 5 bases from V and 3 from J, leaving 8 bases between them. This CDR3 comprises 12 residues. CDR3 residues: CASSQILYEQYF. The CDR3 DNA is TGTGCCAGCAGCCAGATTCTCTACGAGCAGTACTTC.

This clonotype occurred a few times. The V and J genes are TRBV29-1 and TRBJ1-5, with unresolved D. Trimming left V 8 bases short and J 0 bases short, with 14 bases between. The V gene's germline CDR1 is SQVTM and CDR2 ANQGSEA. CDR3 length: 14 residues. The DNA for the CDR3 is TGCAGCCCCCGCCCCGTTGATAGCAATCAGCCCCAGCATTTT. Encoded protein: CSPRPVDSNQPQHF.

The table lists this clonotype with a few counts. The chain links TRBV20-1 to TRBJ2-1; D unclear. The CDR3 has 13 residues. The V gene lost 5 bases and the J gene lost 1 base, with 9 bases spanning the gap. Germline loops: CDR1 DFQATT, CDR2 SNEGSKA (reference sequence). The CDR3 DNA reads TGCAGTGCTCGTCCCCTTTCCTACAATGAGCAGTTCTTC. As protein: CSARPLSYNEQFF.